A selection of T cell receptor beta chains follows, all from one sample in a study of synovial regulatory T cells in juvenile arthritis. TCRdb keeps only in-frame clones here, not all; method: immunoSEQ multiplex PCR. Its table records roughly 2,200 clones. Material: Treg cells from the synovium. Every receptor here comes from a donor aged 2-30 years with juvenile idiopathic arthritis. Both conserved end residues are part of each CDR3. Expanded clones are given a class, and other clones once, few, many or no size at all.

TRBV5-1	medium-sized	TRBJ2-1	CASSLGGFDPFRFF
TRBV7-8	.	TRBJ1-1	CASSPHTGEGNTEAFF
TRBV6-1	medium-sized	TRBJ2-1	CASSAGQGYEQFF
TRBV5-1	large	TRBJ1-4	CASSWTGQNEKLFF
TRBV19	.	TRBJ2-1	CASSGRAYNEQFF
TRBV12-5	medium-sized	TRBJ1-2	CASGLVEYGYTF
TRBV6-1	medium-sized	TRBJ1-1	CASSEANVWTEAFF
TRBV15	medium-sized	TRBJ1-2	CATSRGGTGEHYGYTF
TRBV19	.	TRBJ1-5	CASSSKTGLGQPQHF
TRBV7-2	.	TRBJ2-3	CASSLPAGATDTQYF
TRBV7-2	.	TRBJ2-5	CASSLVAGYQETQYF
TRBV5-1	medium-sized	TRBJ2-3	CASSSGTSTSTDTQYF
TRBV4-2	medium-sized	TRBJ1-1	CASSQDPDPSGAFF
TRBV9	.	TRBJ2-7	CASSTGTGFYEQYF
TRBV2	.	TRBJ2-5	CASAVGQGAQYF
TRBV10-1	.	TRBJ2-3	CASSTGKPESTGDTQYF
TRBV30	.	TRBJ1-5	CAWSQGGYSNQPQHF
TRBV10-2	medium-sized	TRBJ2-7	CATQLLSYEQYF
TRBV6-4	medium-sized	TRBJ2-2	CASSRDRTGELFF
TRBV18	medium-sized	TRBJ1-2	CASSPSGGIYGYTF
TRBV27	medium-sized	TRBJ2-6	CASSLQGAGGANVLTF
TRBV19	.	TRBJ2-7	CASAGQGAYEQYF